The rows below give T cell receptor beta chains drawn from one sample of a study of T cell changes during pregnancy in multiple sclerosis. The repertoire was sequenced with immunoSEQ multiplex PCR; TCRdb's copy has only in-frame clones and lacks some. The sample has fewer than 70,000 clones, 80% to 95% seen once. The specimen comprised CD8+ T cells from peripheral blood mononuclear cells, sampled in the third trimester of pregnancy. These receptors were collected from a female donor in good health, enrolled as a control in a pregnancy study. Both conserved end residues are part of each CDR3. A D gene is named only where the DNA matches it firmly. Size values are once, few and many counts, or a class for expanded clones, and some rows have none.

CDR3 protein: CASIGTPAEQYF
CDR3 DNA: TGTGCCAGCATCGGGACTCCGGCCGAGCAGTACTTC
clone size: few
J gene: TRBJ2-7
D gene: -
V gene: TRBV2

CDR3 protein: CASSLFSLDSYEQYF
CDR3 DNA: TGTGCCAGCAGCTTATTCAGTCTTGACTCCTACGAGCAGTACTTC
clone size: -
J gene: TRBJ2-7
D gene: -
V gene: TRBV7-2

CDR3 protein: CASKVGGTEAFF
CDR3 DNA: TGTGCCAGCAAGGTCGGGGGAACTGAAGCTTTCTTT
clone size: -
J gene: TRBJ1-1
D gene: -
V gene: TRBV6-1

CDR3 protein: CASSSRTGTNYGYTF
CDR3 DNA: TGTGCCAGTAGTTCGCGGACAGGGACGAACTATGGCTACACCTTC
clone size: -
J gene: TRBJ1-2
D gene: TRBD1
V gene: TRBV19

CDR3 protein: CASSSWFQGDFTEAFF
CDR3 DNA: TGTGCCAGCAGCTCCTGGTTTCAGGGGGATTTCACTGAAGCTTTCTTT
clone size: -
J gene: TRBJ1-1
D gene: TRBD1
V gene: TRBV11-3

CDR3 protein: CASSDDRDVGNTIYF
CDR3 DNA: TGTGCCAGCAGCGACGACAGGGACGTTGGAAACACCATATATTTT
clone size: -
J gene: TRBJ1-3
D gene: TRBD1
V gene: TRBV7-9

CDR3 protein: CAWSVMAGQGANYGYTF
CDR3 DNA: TGTGCCTGGAGTGTAATGGCGGGACAGGGCGCTAACTATGGCTACACCTTC
clone size: -
J gene: TRBJ1-2
D gene: TRBD1
V gene: TRBV30

CDR3 protein: CTSSLRGGRDGDIQYF
CDR3 DNA: TGCACCAGCAGCCTCCGCGGGGGCCGCGATGGAGACATTCAGTACTTC
clone size: -
J gene: TRBJ2-4
D gene: -
V gene: TRBV1

CDR3 protein: CASSLRGSPYEQYF
CDR3 DNA: TGTGCCAGCAGTCTTCGGGGTTCTCCATACGAGCAGTACTTC
clone size: -
J gene: TRBJ2-7
D gene: -
V gene: TRBV27

CDR3 protein: CASSLAGVGDLGYTF
CDR3 DNA: TGTGCCAGCAGCTTAGCGGGAGTCGGGGATCTTGGCTACACCTTC
clone size: -
J gene: TRBJ1-2
D gene: -
V gene: TRBV7-2

CDR3 protein: CASSQGGSYNEQFF
CDR3 DNA: TGCGCCAGCAGCCAAGGAGGATCCTACAATGAGCAGTTCTTC
clone size: -
J gene: TRBJ2-1
D gene: -
V gene: TRBV4-3

CDR3 protein: CASSVAGSYEQYF
CDR3 DNA: TGTGCCAGCAGCGTCGCAGGCTCCTACGAGCAGTACTTC
clone size: -
J gene: TRBJ2-7
D gene: -
V gene: TRBV9

CDR3 protein: CASSSGQTYYEQYF
CDR3 DNA: TGTGCCAGCAGCTCGGGACAGACTTATTACGAGCAGTACTTC
clone size: once
J gene: TRBJ2-7
D gene: TRBD1
V gene: TRBV5-6

CDR3 protein: CASSSVLVAGIKTDTQYF
CDR3 DNA: TGTGCCAGCAGTTCAGTCTTGGTAGCGGGGATTAAAACAGATACGCAGTATTTT
clone size: -
J gene: TRBJ2-3
D gene: TRBD2
V gene: TRBV27

CDR3 protein: CASSQDRRTEAYEQYF
CDR3 DNA: TGCGCCAGCAGCCAAGATCGGCGGACAGAGGCCTACGAGCAGTACTTC
clone size: -
J gene: TRBJ2-7
D gene: -
V gene: TRBV4-3

CDR3 protein: CASKNRGGGSPLHF
CDR3 DNA: TGTGCCAGCAAGAACAGGGGAGGAGGTTCACCCCTCCACTTT
clone size: -
J gene: TRBJ1-6
D gene: TRBD1
V gene: TRBV11-3

CDR3 protein: CASSLGQTYEQYF
CDR3 DNA: TGTGCCAGCAGCTTAGGTCAAACCTACGAGCAGTACTTC
clone size: -
J gene: TRBJ2-7
D gene: -
V gene: TRBV11-2

CDR3 protein: CASSSGGGLSYEQYF
CDR3 DNA: TGCGCCAGCAGCTCGGGGGGGGGCCTCTCCTACGAGCAGTACTTC
clone size: -
J gene: TRBJ2-7
D gene: TRBD2
V gene: TRBV5-1

CDR3 protein: CASGGQDPYGYTF
CDR3 DNA: TGTGCCAGCGGGGGACAGGACCCCTATGGCTACACCTTC
clone size: -
J gene: TRBJ1-2
D gene: TRBD1
V gene: TRBV4-2

CDR3 protein: CASSSSRGYDSPLHF
CDR3 DNA: TGTGCCAGTAGTTCTTCACGGGGTTACGATTCACCCCTCCACTTT
clone size: -
J gene: TRBJ1-6
D gene: -
V gene: TRBV19

CDR3 protein: CASSTGDILGTDTQYF
CDR3 DNA: TGTGCCAGTAGTACCGGGGACATCTTGGGCACAGATACGCAGTATTTT
clone size: -
J gene: TRBJ2-3
D gene: -
V gene: TRBV19

CDR3 protein: CASRLGDLGGYTF
CDR3 DNA: TGTGCCAGCAGGTTAGGGGATTTGGGTGGCTACACCTTC
clone size: -
J gene: TRBJ1-2
D gene: -
V gene: TRBV6-1

CDR3 protein: CAWSVNSDSNQPQHF
CDR3 DNA: TGTGCCTGGAGTGTGAACAGTGATAGCAATCAGCCCCAGCATTTT
clone size: -
J gene: TRBJ1-5
D gene: -
V gene: TRBV30

CDR3 protein: CASSVATGENYGYTF
CDR3 DNA: TGTGCCAGCAGCGTAGCTACTGGAGAAAACTATGGCTACACCTTC
clone size: -
J gene: TRBJ1-2
D gene: -
V gene: TRBV9

CDR3 protein: CASSHRTGRNSGYTF
CDR3 DNA: TGTGCCAGCAGTCACCGGACAGGCCGAAATAGTGGCTACACCTTC
clone size: -
J gene: TRBJ1-2
D gene: TRBD1
V gene: TRBV5-8

CDR3 protein: CASSLSGLAGGTIGETQYF
CDR3 DNA: TGTGCCAGCAGTTTATCGGGACTAGCGGGGGGGACGATCGGGGAGACCCAGTACTTC
clone size: -
J gene: TRBJ2-5
D gene: TRBD2
V gene: TRBV27

CDR3 protein: CASGHQTPYEQYF
CDR3 DNA: TGTGCCAGCGGACACCAAACCCCCTACGAGCAGTACTTC
clone size: -
J gene: TRBJ2-7
D gene: -
V gene: TRBV6-1

CDR3 protein: CASSARQDPYEQYF
CDR3 DNA: TGTGCCAGCAGCGCCAGACAGGACCCCTACGAGCAGTACTTC
clone size: -
J gene: TRBJ2-7
D gene: -
V gene: TRBV9

CDR3 protein: CASSYSRAGIGYTF
CDR3 DNA: TGTGCCAGCAGTTACTCGAGGGCAGGAATAGGCTACACCTTC
clone size: once
J gene: TRBJ1-2
D gene: -
V gene: TRBV6-5

CDR3 protein: CASSYSTGIGEKLFF
CDR3 DNA: TGTGCCAGCAGTTACTCAACCGGGATTGGGGAAAAACTGTTTTTT
clone size: -
J gene: TRBJ1-4
D gene: -
V gene: TRBV6-5

CDR3 protein: CASSPGQSSSYEQYF
CDR3 DNA: TGTGCCAGCTCACCCGGACAGAGCTCCTCCTACGAGCAGTACTTC
clone size: -
J gene: TRBJ2-7
D gene: -
V gene: TRBV18

CDR3 protein: CASRALSGGVDEQFF
CDR3 DNA: TGTGCCAGCCGCGCCCTTAGCGGGGGTGTAGATGAGCAGTTCTTC
clone size: once
J gene: TRBJ2-1
D gene: TRBD2
V gene: TRBV11-3

CDR3 protein: CATGRQETQYF
CDR3 DNA: TGTGCCACTGGGAGGCAAGAGACCCAGTACTTC
clone size: -
J gene: TRBJ2-5
D gene: -
V gene: TRBV5-6

CDR3 protein: CASSLDGVNSPLHF
CDR3 DNA: TGTGCCAGCAGCTTAGACGGGGTCAATTCACCCCTCCACTTT
clone size: -
J gene: TRBJ1-6
D gene: -
V gene: TRBV7-9

CDR3 protein: CASSSLTEAFF
CDR3 DNA: TGTGCCAGTAGTTCCCTTACTGAAGCTTTCTTT
clone size: few
J gene: TRBJ1-1
D gene: -
V gene: TRBV19

CDR3 protein: CASSKTGPHEQYF
CDR3 DNA: TGTGCCAGCTCAAAAACAGGGCCCCACGAGCAGTACTTC
clone size: -
J gene: TRBJ2-7
D gene: -
V gene: TRBV18

CDR3 protein: CASSALAYSGVSNEQFF
CDR3 DNA: TGTGCCAGCAGTGCCCTCGCCTATAGCGGGGTAAGCAATGAGCAGTTCTTC
clone size: -
J gene: TRBJ2-1
D gene: TRBD2
V gene: TRBV6-1

CDR3 protein: CASIGTGSVHTQYF
CDR3 DNA: TGTGCCAGCATTGGGACAGGTAGTGTCCATACGCAGTATTTT
clone size: -
J gene: TRBJ2-3
D gene: TRBD1
V gene: TRBV6-1

CDR3 protein: CAWSVNWAPETQYF
CDR3 DNA: TGTGCCTGGAGTGTTAATTGGGCTCCAGAGACCCAGTACTTC
clone size: -
J gene: TRBJ2-5
D gene: -
V gene: TRBV30

CDR3 protein: CASSSYTGFGNTIYF
CDR3 DNA: TGTGCCAGCAGCTCCTATACAGGGTTCGGAAACACCATATATTTT
clone size: -
J gene: TRBJ1-3
D gene: -
V gene: TRBV7-9

CDR3 protein: CATPFWWVRDSSGNTIYF
CDR3 DNA: TGTGCCACGCCCTTCTGGTGGGTCCGGGACAGCTCTGGAAACACCATATATTTT
clone size: -
J gene: TRBJ1-3
D gene: TRBD1
V gene: TRBV10-3

CDR3 protein: CATRELGTASSYNSPLHF
CDR3 DNA: TGTGCCACCAGAGAACTCGGGACAGCTAGCTCCTATAATTCACCCCTCCACTTT
clone size: -
J gene: TRBJ1-6
D gene: TRBD1
V gene: TRBV15

CDR3 protein: CASSLKSTGGRETQYF
CDR3 DNA: TGTGCCAGCAGCTTGAAATCGACAGGGGGCAGGGAGACCCAGTACTTC
clone size: -
J gene: TRBJ2-5
D gene: TRBD1
V gene: TRBV5-4

CDR3 protein: CASSQDRGINRELFF
CDR3 DNA: TGCGCCAGCAGCCAAGATCGGGGGATAAATAGGGAGCTGTTTTTT
clone size: -
J gene: TRBJ2-2
D gene: -
V gene: TRBV4-1

CDR3 protein: CASSAQGQGNSGYTF
CDR3 DNA: TGTGCCAGCAGCGCCCAGGGACAGGGAAACTCTGGCTACACCTTC
clone size: -
J gene: TRBJ1-2
D gene: TRBD1
V gene: TRBV7-2

CDR3 protein: CSVPGTGGHSLNYGYTF
CDR3 DNA: TGCAGCGTTCCTGGGACAGGGGGCCATTCCCTTAACTATGGCTACACCTTC
clone size: -
J gene: TRBJ1-2
D gene: TRBD1
V gene: TRBV29-1

CDR3 protein: CASSLDGGETQYF
CDR3 DNA: TGTGCCAGCAGCTTAGACGGGGGAGAGACCCAGTACTTC
clone size: -
J gene: TRBJ2-5
D gene: -
V gene: TRBV11-3

CDR3 protein: CAWRAVGFNEQYF
CDR3 DNA: TGTGCCTGGAGGGCGGTTGGTTTCAACGAGCAGTACTTC
clone size: -
J gene: TRBJ2-7
D gene: -
V gene: TRBV30

CDR3 protein: CASSLPDSRSTFYGYTF
CDR3 DNA: TGTGCCAGCAGCTTACCGGACAGCCGATCGACATTCTATGGCTACACCTTC
clone size: -
J gene: TRBJ1-2
D gene: -
V gene: TRBV7-9

CDR3 protein: CASSSPGLANYEQFF
CDR3 DNA: TGTGCCAGCAGCTCCCCGGGACTAGCGAACTATGAGCAGTTCTTC
clone size: -
J gene: TRBJ2-1
D gene: TRBD2
V gene: TRBV11-2

CDR3 protein: CASSFPDSYEQYF
CDR3 DNA: TGTGCCAGCAGCTTCCCGGACAGTTACGAGCAGTACTTC
clone size: once
J gene: TRBJ2-7
D gene: -
V gene: TRBV5-6

CDR3 protein: CASSEWQGGTDTQYF
CDR3 DNA: TGTGCCAGCAGTGAATGGCAGGGTGGCACAGATACGCAGTATTTT
clone size: -
J gene: TRBJ2-3
D gene: -
V gene: TRBV2

CDR3 protein: CASSGGNEQYF
CDR3 DNA: TGTGCCAGCTCCGGGGGGAACGAGCAGTACTTC
clone size: -
J gene: TRBJ2-7
D gene: TRBD2
V gene: TRBV27

CDR3 protein: CASSYSQANQPQHF
CDR3 DNA: TGTGCCAGCAGTTACTCGCAGGCCAATCAGCCCCAGCATTTT
clone size: -
J gene: TRBJ1-5
D gene: -
V gene: TRBV6-5

CDR3 protein: CASSELAGGPYTQYF
CDR3 DNA: TGTGCCAGCAGCGAATTAGCGGGGGGGCCTTATACGCAGTATTTT
clone size: few
J gene: TRBJ2-3
D gene: TRBD2
V gene: TRBV6-4

CDR3 protein: CASSQTWTGANTEAFF
CDR3 DNA: TGCGCCAGCAGCCAGACTTGGACAGGGGCGAACACTGAAGCTTTCTTT
clone size: -
J gene: TRBJ1-1
D gene: TRBD1
V gene: TRBV4-1

CDR3 protein: CASSPRLAGGPHEQFF
CDR3 DNA: TGTGCCAGCAGCCCAAGACTAGCGGGGGGGCCGCATGAGCAGTTCTTC
clone size: once
J gene: TRBJ2-1
D gene: TRBD2
V gene: TRBV7-9

CDR3 protein: CASSDSGGGNQPQHF
CDR3 DNA: TGTGCCAGCAGTGACTCAGGGGGCGGAAATCAGCCCCAGCATTTT
clone size: -
J gene: TRBJ1-5
D gene: TRBD1
V gene: TRBV6-4

CDR3 protein: CASSQPPRDRGYGYTF
CDR3 DNA: TGTGCCAGCAGCCAGCCTCCACGGGACAGGGGCTATGGCTACACCTTC
clone size: -
J gene: TRBJ1-2
D gene: TRBD1
V gene: TRBV7-8

CDR3 protein: CASSQGSQTRGEQFF
CDR3 DNA: TGCGCCAGCAGCCAAGGAAGTCAGACGAGAGGTGAGCAGTTCTTC
clone size: -
J gene: TRBJ2-1
D gene: -
V gene: TRBV4-3